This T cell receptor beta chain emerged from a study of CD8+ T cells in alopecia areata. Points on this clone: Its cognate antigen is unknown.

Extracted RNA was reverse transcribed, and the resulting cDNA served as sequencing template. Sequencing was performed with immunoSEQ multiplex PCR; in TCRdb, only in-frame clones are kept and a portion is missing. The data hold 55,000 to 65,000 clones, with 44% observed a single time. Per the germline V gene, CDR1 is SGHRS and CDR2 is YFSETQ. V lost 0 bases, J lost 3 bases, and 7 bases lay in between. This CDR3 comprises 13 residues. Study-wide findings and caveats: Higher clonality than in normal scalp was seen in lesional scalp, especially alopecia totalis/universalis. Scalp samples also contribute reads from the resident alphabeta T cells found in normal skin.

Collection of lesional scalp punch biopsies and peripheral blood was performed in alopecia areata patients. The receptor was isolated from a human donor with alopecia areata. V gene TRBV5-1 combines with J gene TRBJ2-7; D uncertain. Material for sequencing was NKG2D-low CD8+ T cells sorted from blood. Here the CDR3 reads CASSLEADYEQYF. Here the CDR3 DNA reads TGCGCCAGCAGCTTGGAAGCCGACTACGAGCAGTACTTC.